The 9 T cell receptor beta chains in this list originate from one sample, sequenced in a study of control samples from healthy donors and cancer patients (dated by TCRdb to the early 2020s). Receptor libraries were prepared by the immunoSEQ multiplex PCR assay. TCRdb retrieved this table from immuneACCESS and kept in-frame rearrangements only. Not all clones are present; in checked studies, unresolved V genes account for under half, and no reason is known for the remainder. The sample yields more than 75,000 clones; approximately 89% were counted once. Together, the top ten hold 5.5% to 7% of the sample. Sequenced input: blood. These receptor sequences come from a man aged 45-60 years in good health.

V is TRBV3-1 (or the pseudogene TRBV3-2) and J is TRBJ1-4, with TRBD1 matching 7 bases. CDR3 length: 12 residues. The ends lost 5 bases at V and 8 bases at J; junction bases unmatched: 2. CDR1 and CDR2 (germline): LGHDT, YNNKEL (reference sequence). This chain's CDR3 is CASSWTGEKLFF. CDR3 nucleotide sequence: TGTGCCAGCAGCTGGACAGGAGAAAAACTGTTTTTT.

This clone was observed a single time. The V gene is TRBV2, the J gene TRBJ2-2, with 10 bases fitting TRBD1. The V gene's germline CDR1 is SNHLY and CDR2 FYNNEI. CDR3 length equals 16 residues. The V segment lost 6 bases and the J segment 4 bases; nucleotides outside the gene matches: 8. The CDR3 region is CASRKGQGSGTGELFF. CDR3 DNA: TGTGCCAGCAGGAAGGGACAGGGGTCGGGCACCGGGGAGCTGTTTTTT.

The chain combines TRBV5-4 with TRBJ1-2; no firm D call. From germline, CDR1 is SGHNT and CDR2 YYREEE (reference sequence). CDR3 length equals 15 residues. Trimming pared 1 base from V and 0 bases from J, leaving 10 bases between. CDR3 nucleotide sequence: TGTGCCAGCAGCTTGAGGCGGGTCACTAACTATGGCTACACCTTC. Translating gives CASSLRRVTNYGYTF. The full variable domain, in which reference TRBV5-4 and TRBJ1-2 provide the parts outside the CDR3, is ETGVTQSPTHLIKTRGQQVTLRCSSQSGHNTVSWYQQALGQGPQFIFQYYREEENGRGNFPPRFSGLQFPNYSSELNVNALELDDSALYLCASSLRRVTNYGYTFGSGTRLTVV.

This clone has just a few counts. The J gene is TRBJ2-3, the V gene TRBV6-5; 7 bases align to TRBD1. V lost 6 bases to trimming and J lost 2 bases; unmatched junction nucleotides: 5. The CDR3 extends over 14 amino acids. CDR1 and CDR2 from the germline V gene are MNHEY and SVGAGI. The CDR3 DNA reads TGTGCCAGCAGCCGGGACAGTCCCACAGATACGCAGTATTTT. This sequence encodes CASSRDSPTDTQYF.

The rearrangement joins TRBV3-1 (or the pseudogene TRBV3-2) to TRBJ1-2; D possibly corresponds to TRBD1 (5 bases). The CDR3 totals 14 residues. Trimming shortened V by 4 bases and J by 8 bases, and 17 bases separated the two germline ends. The germline V gene encodes CDR1 LGHDT and CDR2 YNNKEL (reference sequence). The CDR3 nucleotides read TGTGCCAGCAGCCTTACCGGGACCCAAGGAGGCTACACCTTC. It translates to CASSLTGTQGGYTF.

This chain connects TRBV19 to TRBJ1-6; 7 positions match TRBD1. The CDR3 runs 15 residues. Germline CDR1 reads LNHDA; CDR2 reads SQIVND (reference sequence). The ends lost 6 bases at V and 7 bases at J; junction bases unmatched: 9. The CDR3 DNA reads TGTGCCAGTAGCAATACCAGGGGGAGGAATTCACCCCTCCACTTT. Protein sequence: CASSNTRGRNSPLHF. Combining the CDR3 with reference TRBV19 and TRBJ1-6 gives the whole variable domain DGGITQSPKYLFRKEGQNVTLSCEQNLNHDAMYWYRQDPGQGLRLIYYSQIVNDFQKGDIAEGYSVSREKKESFPLTVTSAQKNPTAFYLCASSNTRGRNSPLHFGNGTRLTVT.

The chain recombines TRBV7-9 with TRBJ1-1, with D uncertain. This CDR3 has 16 residues. V lost 6 bases to trimming and J lost 0 bases, with 17 bases between them. Germline assignment: CDR1 SEHNR and CDR2 FQNEAQ (reference sequence). The CDR3: CASSPTKGYMNTEAFF. The CDR3 coding sequence is TGTGCCAGCAGTCCCACCAAGGGCTACATGAACACTGAAGCTTTCTTT.

This chain connects TRBV3-1 (or the pseudogene TRBV3-2) to TRBJ1-2; the match to TRBD1 covers 8 bases. Germline V lookup: CDR1 LGHDT, CDR2 YNNKEL (reference sequence). The V segment lost 0 bases and the J segment 4 bases; nucleotides outside the gene matches: 10. CDR3 length equals 17 residues. The CDR3 spells CASSQERGQGYIYGYTF. CDR3 sequence (DNA): TGTGCCAGCAGCCAAGAACGCGGACAGGGTTATATCTATGGCTACACCTTC.

This chain uses TRBV25-1 with TRBJ1-1; tentative D call: TRBD1 (5 bases). With 5 bases removed from V and 4 bases from J, the gap between germline ends came to 17 bases. The CDR3 is made up of 15 amino acids. Looked up from germline, CDR1 is MGHDK and CDR2 is SYGVNS. CDR3 DNA: TGTGCCAGCAGTCCCGCTGGGCTCAGGGCCACTGAAGCTTTCTTT. Its translation: CASSPAGLRATEAFF. Variable domain in full (rest from reference TRBV25-1 and TRBJ1-1): EADIYQTPRYLVIGTGKKITLECSQTMGHDKMYWYQQDPGMELHLIHYSYGVNSTEKGDLSSESTVSRIRTEHFPLTLESARPSHTSQYLCASSPAGLRATEAFFGQGTRLTVV.